This passage covers 27 T cell receptor beta chains from one sample sequenced in a study of OX40 agonist ivuxolimab in advanced cancers. Assay: immunoSEQ multiplex PCR; the TCRdb copy retains only in-frame clones and omits some. The data hold about 80,000 clones, with roughly 90% observed a single time. The input for sequencing was CD4+ or CD8+ T cells sorted from blood, taken in a trial of the OX40 agonist ivuxolimab. The receptors shown here come from an adult with an advanced solid tumor such as melanoma, head and neck, liver or kidney cancer.

This clone was recorded only once. The rearrangement joins TRBV7-3 to TRBJ2-3; a possible D gene is TRBD2 (7 bases). This CDR3 contains 16 residues. V shed 2 bases and J shed 3 bases, with 15 bases lying between them. Germline V gene data show CDR1 as SGHTA and CDR2 as FQGTGA. The CDR3 here is CASSLRGAGLTDTQYF. The CDR3 DNA reads TGTGCCAGCAGCTTACGGGGGGCAGGACTGACAGATACGCAGTATTTT. Looking up the rest from reference TRBV7-3 and TRBJ2-3 gives the full variable domain: GAGVSQTPSNKVTEKGKYVELRCDPISGHTALYWYRQSLGQGPEFLIYFQGTGAADDSGLPNDRFFAVRPEGSVSTLKIQRTERGDSAVYLCASSLRGAGLTDTQYFGPGTRLTVL.

The rearrangement links TRBV7-2 to TRBJ2-7, with 7 bases identical to TRBD1. The germline CDR1 and CDR2 sequences are SGHTA and FQGNSA. This CDR3 has 15 residues. Germline trimming cut 6 bases from V and 2 bases from J; bases unmatched to any gene: 10. Here the CDR3 reads CASSPTTGKPYEQYF. CDR3 in DNA: TGTGCCAGCAGTCCCACGACAGGGAAACCCTACGAGCAGTACTTC.

The V and J genes are TRBV11-2 and TRBJ2-3; maybe TRBD2 (6 bases). The V and J ends lost 3 bases and 4 bases respectively, with 11 bases between them. Germline V gives CDR1 SGHAT, CDR2 FQNNGV. This CDR3 comprises 14 residues. The CDR3: CASSLAGLADTQYF. DNA of the CDR3: TGTGCCAGCAGCTTGGCGGGACTTGCAGATACGCAGTATTTT.

This chain links TRBV5-1 with TRBJ1-1; tentative D call: TRBD1 (6 bases). V gave up 1 base and J gave up 2 bases, with 9 bases separating them. Germline-derived CDR1 and CDR2 are SGHRS and YFSETQ. This CDR3 is 14 amino acids long. The CDR3 loop reads CASSLTGSNTEAFF. DNA for the CDR3: TGCGCCAGCAGCTTGACAGGGTCCAACACTGAAGCTTTCTTT.

The rearrangement uses TRBV29-1 and TRBJ1-4; D unclear. From germline, CDR1 is SQVTM and CDR2 ANQGSEA. V was shortened by 3 bases and J by 2 bases, with 7 bases between the two germline ends. This CDR3 spans 13 amino acids. The CDR3 is CSVEVPTNEKLFF. CDR3 DNA sequence: TGCAGCGTTGAGGTACCGACTAATGAAAAACTGTTTTTT.

This chain links TRBV5-1 with TRBJ2-2, with D perhaps TRBD1 or TRBD2 (5 bases each). V was pared by 4 bases and J by 2 bases, with 12 bases between. The CDR3 is made up of 15 amino acids. Germline values: CDR1 SGHRS, CDR2 YFSETQ. CDR3 coding DNA: TGCGCCAGCAGCCGAGGGGCAGACAACACCGGGGAGCTGTTTTTT. Residues: CASSRGADNTGELFF.

The rearrangement uses TRBV6-5 and TRBJ1-1; no reliable D call. Germline V gene lookup returns CDR1 MNHEY and CDR2 SVGAGI. The CDR3 consists of 12 residues. Trimming removed 5 bases at V and 1 base at J, with 5 bases between. The CDR3 DNA sequence: TGTGCCAGCAGTGACCCGAACACTGAAGCTTTCTTT. This sequence encodes CASSDPNTEAFF.

This chain connects TRBV5-1 to TRBJ2-1; TRBD2 matches at 8 bases. The V gene's germline CDR1 is SGHRS and CDR2 YFSETQ. The CDR3 is 15 residues long. V shed 6 bases and J 4 bases; nucleotides not matched to a gene: 9. The CDR3 DNA reads as TGCGCCAGCACCCTAGGAAGCGGGAGTTACAATGAGCAGTTCTTC. It codes for CASTLGSGSYNEQFF.

This clone has a handful of counts. The chain is built from TRBV7-2 and TRBJ2-7, with D possibly TRBD2 on 5 matching bases. This CDR3 is 17 amino acids long. Looked up from germline, CDR1 is SGHTA and CDR2 is FQGNSA. Trimming took off 5 bases at V and 7 bases at J, with 27 bases between the two ends. For the CDR3, the DNA is TGTGCCAGCAGCCCGAGTAGTCTATCCCTAAGAACGGGGGAGCAGTACTTC. This sequence encodes CASSPSSLSLRTGEQYF.

This sequence joins TRBV11-2 and TRBJ2-1; 8 nucleotides line up with TRBD2. The CDR3 length is 16 residues. V shed 2 bases and J 1 base; nucleotides not matched to a gene: 4. Germline V gives CDR1 SGHAT, CDR2 FQNNGV. Here the CDR3 DNA reads TGTGCCAGCAGCTTATTAGCGGGACAATCCTACAATGAGCAGTTCTTC. Its translation: CASSLLAGQSYNEQFF.

CDR3 loop: CASSLEAGAGYEQYF. DNA for the CDR3: TGTGCCAGCAGCTTAGAGGCAGGGGCAGGGTACGAGCAGTACTTC. The chain uses TRBV7-8 and TRBJ2-7, with D possibly TRBD1 on 6 matching bases. V was clipped by 1 base and J by 4 bases, with 14 bases between them. The length of the CDR3 is 15 residues. Per germline, CDR1 SGHVS and CDR2 FQNEAQ.

The chain is built from TRBV18 and TRBJ2-2, with a weak D call TRBD2 (6 bases). Trimming cost V 3 bases and J 1 base, with 12 bases left between them. Germline CDR1 and CDR2: KGHSH and LQKENI. This CDR3 has 16 amino acids. CDR3 DNA sequence: TGTGCCAGCTCACCGGTAGCGGCGCAGAACACCGGGGAGCTGTTTTTT. Encoded protein: CASSPVAAQNTGELFF.

V gene TRBV6-6 combines with J gene TRBJ2-7, with TRBD2 identical over 7 bases. Losses at the gene ends were 0 bases for V and 12 bases for J; bases not matched to a gene: 8. Per germline, CDR1 MNHNY and CDR2 SVGAGI (reference sequence). The length of the CDR3 is 13 residues. As DNA, the CDR3 is TGTGCCAGCAGTTACTCGGGGGGGGATCTGTCGTACTTC. Translated: CASSYSGGDLSYF.

The V gene is TRBV19, the J gene TRBJ1-5, with D possibly TRBD1 on 6 matching bases. Trimming pared 1 base from V and 0 bases from J, leaving 16 bases between. This CDR3 is 18 amino acids long. Germline CDR1 reads LNHDA; CDR2 reads SQIVND (reference sequence). In DNA, the CDR3 is TGTGCCAGTAGTATAGCACCAATACAGGGATATAGCAATCAGCCCCAGCATTTT. Translation gives CASSIAPIQGYSNQPQHF.

V is TRBV9 and J is TRBJ1-4, with TRBD1 matching 11 bases. This CDR3 comprises 15 residues. Germline V gives CDR1 SGDLS, CDR2 YYNGEE. Germline trimming cut 4 bases from V and 8 bases from J; bases unmatched to any gene: 7. CDR3 sequence reads: CASSPSGTGGEKLFF. The DNA for the CDR3 is TGTGCCAGCAGCCCTAGCGGGACAGGGGGAGAAAAACTGTTTTTT.

This clone was observed a single time. This rearrangement joins TRBV27 to TRBJ1-1; 9 bases fit TRBD1. V lost 2 bases and J lost 1; bases outside the gene matches: 11. The germline CDR1 and CDR2 sequences are MNHEY and SMNVEV (reference sequence). CDR3 length equals 18 residues. The CDR3 DNA reads TGTGCCAGCAGTTTAAGACAGGTTGGGACAGGGCAGAACACTGAAGCTTTCTTT. Residues: CASSLRQVGTGQNTEAFF.

This sequence joins TRBV4-3 and TRBJ2-1; D is ambiguous. This CDR3 is 15 amino acids long. Between the trimmed V and J ends, which lost 6 bases and 8 bases, there was a span of 20 bases. The V gene's germline CDR1 is LGHNA and CDR2 YSLEER. In nucleotides, the CDR3 is TGCGCCAGCAGTTCGGCTCTAGGACCCACCGATGAGCAGTTCTTC. It codes for CASSSALGPTDEQFF.

This chain uses TRBV5-1 with TRBJ2-3; TRBD2 might be the D (6 bases). The CDR3 has 15 residues. CDR1 and CDR2 (germline): SGHRS, YFSETQ. V was trimmed by 4 bases and J by 2 bases, leaving 14 bases between them. The CDR3 DNA reads as TGCGCCAGCAGCCCCCGGGACTCGCACACAGATACGCAGTATTTT. It encodes CASSPRDSHTDTQYF.

The chain has TRBV7-2 and TRBJ2-5, with 9 bases that match TRBD2. Trimming at V came to 1 base and at J to 4 bases, leaving 7 bases not matched to a gene. This CDR3 is 16 amino acids long. Germline assignment: CDR1 SGHTA and CDR2 FQGNSA. CDR3 sequence: CASSLGRLAGRETQYF. CDR3 bases: TGTGCCAGCAGCTTAGGAAGGCTAGCGGGACGAGAGACCCAGTACTTC. Looking up the rest from reference TRBV7-2 and TRBJ2-5 gives the full variable domain: GAGVSQSPSNKVTEKGKDVELRCDPISGHTALYWYRQSLGQGLEFLIYFQGNSAPDKSGLPSDRFSAERTGGSVSTLTIQRTQQEDSAVYLCASSLGRLAGRETQYFGPGTRLLVL.

CDR3 amino acids: CASSLVETRLSEKLFF. CDR3 nucleotide sequence: TGTGCCAGCAGCTTAGTTGAGACCCGGTTATCCGAAAAACTGTTTTTT. This sequence joins TRBV7-8 and TRBJ1-4; D gene unclear. This CDR3 comprises 16 residues. Trimming took 1 base from V and 8 from J, leaving 17 bases between them. CDR1 and CDR2 (germline): SGHVS, FQNEAQ.

The chain couples TRBV7-2 to TRBJ2-5; 10 positions agree with TRBD1. V lost 0 bases to trimming and J lost 5 bases; unmatched junction nucleotides: 3. Looked up from germline, CDR1 is SGHTA and CDR2 is FQGNSA. This CDR3 contains 15 residues. CDR3 loop: CASSLARTGGETQYF. The DNA of the CDR3 is TGTGCCAGCAGCTTAGCGCGGACAGGGGGGGAGACCCAGTACTTC.

This chain links TRBV19 with TRBJ1-1; 7 bases align to TRBD1. CDR1 is LNHDA, CDR2 SQIVND, per germline (reference sequence). The CDR3 covers 14 residues. V lost 7 bases to trimming and J lost 5 bases; unmatched junction nucleotides: 10. CDR3 DNA: TGTGCCAGTATCGAGGACAGGTCGGCGACTGAAGCTTTCTTT. Its protein is CASIEDRSATEAFF.

This chain joins TRBV11-3 and TRBJ1-5; D gene unclear. This CDR3 comprises 13 residues. V lost 3 bases and J 5 bases, leaving 8 bases between the germline ends. From germline, CDR1 is SGHNT and CDR2 YENEEA. CDR3 DNA: TGTGCCAGCAGCTTCGCGGATGATCAGCCCCAGCATTTT. Its translation: CASSFADDQPQHF.

V is TRBV11-3 and J is TRBJ1-3; D is uncertain. Germline V gives CDR1 SGHNT, CDR2 YENEEA. V was shortened by 2 bases and J by 3 bases, with 5 bases between the two germline ends. The CDR3 totals 13 residues. CDR3 in amino acids: CASSLLGGNTIYF. The CDR3 DNA reads as TGTGCCAGCAGCTTATTAGGTGGAAACACCATATATTTT. Full variable domain (outside the CDR3, taken from reference TRBV11-3 and TRBJ1-3): EAGVVQSPRYKIIEKKQPVAFWCNPISGHNTLYWYLQNLGQGPELLIRYENEEAVDDSQLPKDRFSAERLKGVDSTLKIQPAELGDSAVYLCASSLLGGNTIYFGEGSWLTVV.

The chain recombines TRBV7-2 with TRBJ1-3, with D maybe TRBD1 (5 bases). The CDR3 spans 17 residues. Germline V CDR1 and CDR2: SGHTA, FQGNSA. The ends were cut back, 5 bases at V and 0 bases at J, with 17 bases in the middle. The CDR3 here is CASSLLGGAASGNTIYF. CDR3 coding DNA: TGTGCCAGCAGCCTCCTCGGAGGGGCGGCCTCTGGAAACACCATATATTTT.

The CDR3 spells CASSQAAGRPYEQYF. The DNA for the CDR3 is TGCGCCAGCAGCCAAGCCGCGGGCCGACCCTACGAGCAGTACTTC. V is TRBV4-3 and J is TRBJ2-7, with D tentatively TRBD2 (5 bases). Germline CDR1 reads LGHNA; CDR2 reads YSLEER. This CDR3 is 15 amino acids long. Trimming left V 1 base short and J 2 bases short, with 12 bases between.

The J gene is TRBJ2-1, the V gene TRBV4-2; 8 nucleotides line up with TRBD1. V shed 1 base, J shed 6 bases, and the junction held 8 bases outside the gene matches. The CDR3 runs to 16 residues. Germline V gene data show CDR1 as LGHNA and CDR2 as YNFKEQ. The CDR3 bases are TGTGCCAGCAGCCAAGGAGGTACAGGGGGTATCAATGAGCAGTTCTTC. Translation gives CASSQGGTGGINEQFF.